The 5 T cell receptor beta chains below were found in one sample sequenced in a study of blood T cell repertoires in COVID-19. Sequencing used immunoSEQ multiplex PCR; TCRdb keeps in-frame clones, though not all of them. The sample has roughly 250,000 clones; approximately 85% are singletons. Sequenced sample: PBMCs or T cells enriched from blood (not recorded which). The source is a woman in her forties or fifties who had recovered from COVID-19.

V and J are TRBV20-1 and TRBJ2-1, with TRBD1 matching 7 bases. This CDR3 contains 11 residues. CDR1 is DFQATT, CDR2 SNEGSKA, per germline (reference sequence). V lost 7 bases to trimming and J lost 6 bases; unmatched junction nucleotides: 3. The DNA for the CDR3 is TGCAGTGGGGACAGTTTCAATGAGCAGTTCTTC. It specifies CSGDSFNEQFF.

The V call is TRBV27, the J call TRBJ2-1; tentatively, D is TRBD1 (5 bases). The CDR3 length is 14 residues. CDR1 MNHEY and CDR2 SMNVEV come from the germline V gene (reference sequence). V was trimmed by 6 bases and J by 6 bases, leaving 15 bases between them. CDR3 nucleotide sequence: TGTGCCAGCAGCCCATCGTGGGGCCGCAATGAGCAGTTCTTC. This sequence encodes CASSPSWGRNEQFF.

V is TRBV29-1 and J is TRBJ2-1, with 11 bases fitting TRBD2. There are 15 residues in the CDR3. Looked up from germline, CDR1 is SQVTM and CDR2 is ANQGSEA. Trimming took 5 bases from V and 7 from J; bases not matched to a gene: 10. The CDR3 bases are TGCAGCGTTCATCTAGCGGGAGGAACTTGGAATGAGCAGTTCTTC. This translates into CSVHLAGGTWNEQFF.

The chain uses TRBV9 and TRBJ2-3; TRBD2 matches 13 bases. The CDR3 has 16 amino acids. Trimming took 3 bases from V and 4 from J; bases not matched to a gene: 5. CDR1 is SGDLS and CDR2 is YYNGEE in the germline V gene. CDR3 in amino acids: CASSARTSGSADTQYF. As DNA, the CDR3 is TGTGCCAGCAGCGCAAGGACTAGCGGGAGTGCAGATACGCAGTATTTT.

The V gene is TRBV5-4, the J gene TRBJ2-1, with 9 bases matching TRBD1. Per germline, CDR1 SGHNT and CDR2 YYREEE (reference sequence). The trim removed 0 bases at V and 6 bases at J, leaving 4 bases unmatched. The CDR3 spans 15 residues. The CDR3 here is CASSLGRTGVNEQFF. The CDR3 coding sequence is TGTGCCAGCAGCTTGGGAAGGACAGGGGTCAATGAGCAGTTCTTC.